Presented here are 17 T cell receptor beta chains from one specimen sequenced in a study of cytomegalovirus exposure and HLA in healthy donors. The PCR used 60 Vbeta and 13 Jbeta primers. Repertoires were generated with immunoSEQ multiplex PCR, while TCRdb's copy carries only in-frame clones and drops some. Seen here are 150,000 to 200,000 clones, approximately 80% observed once, and the top ten hold 4% to 5%. Sequencing was done on a sample of PBMCs. All receptors come from a man aged 25 to 45 in good health and CMV-seronegative.

In DNA, the CDR3 is TGCGCCAGCAGCCTAAGCGGCGGGGCTCGAGGCGAGCAGTACTTC. It specifies CASSLSGGARGEQYF. This chain connects TRBV4-3 to TRBJ2-7, with D possibly being TRBD2 (6 bases). V was pared by 4 bases and J by 6 bases, with 19 bases between. Germline V gene sequence: CDR1 LGHNA, CDR2 YSLEER. The CDR3 runs to 15 residues.

This rearrangement joins TRBV28 to TRBJ2-3; TRBD1 is a possible D gene (5 bases). This CDR3 spans 15 amino acids. CDR1 MDHEN and CDR2 SYDVKM come from the germline V gene. Trimming took off 1 base at V and 5 bases at J, with 13 bases between the two ends. The CDR3 protein is CASSLSGPEVDTQYF. In DNA, the CDR3 is TGTGCCAGCAGTTTATCAGGGCCCGAGGTAGATACGCAGTATTTT.

The chain combines TRBV5-6 with TRBJ1-1; 9 nucleotides line up with TRBD1. The CDR3 is 16 amino acids. Per germline, CDR1 SGHDT and CDR2 YYEEEE. V lost 4 bases to trimming and J lost 4 bases; unmatched junction nucleotides: 11. CDR3 amino acids: CASSPGRQGVSTEAFF. CDR3 DNA: TGTGCCAGCAGCCCCGGGAGACAGGGGGTTAGCACTGAAGCTTTCTTT.

The sample holds a few counts of this clone. In DNA form, the CDR3 reads TGTGCCACCAGCGAGAACAGGGACCATGGCTACACCTTC. Its translation is CATSENRDHGYTF. The chain has TRBV15 and TRBJ1-2; TRBD1 is a possible D gene (6 bases). This CDR3 comprises 13 residues. Germline loops: CDR1 LNHNV, CDR2 YYDKDF (reference sequence). Between the trimmed V and J ends, which lost 5 bases and 6 bases, there was a span of 13 bases.

This clone was counted once. J is TRBJ2-7 and V is TRBV6-1; a weak D match, TRBD2 (5 bases). Germline V CDR1 and CDR2: MNHNS, SASEGT. The CDR3 consists of 15 residues. Trimming took off 0 bases at V and 3 bases at J, with 12 bases between the two ends. CDR3 residues: CASSEAKRAFYEQYF. In DNA, the CDR3 is TGTGCCAGCAGTGAAGCAAAGAGGGCTTTCTACGAGCAGTACTTC.

This CDR3 reads CASNHPGTGAHEQFF. CDR3 DNA: TGTGCCAGTAACCATCCTGGGACAGGGGCCCATGAGCAGTTCTTC. The J gene is TRBJ2-1, the V gene TRBV19, with 10 nucleotides matching TRBD1. This CDR3 is 15 amino acids long. Germline CDR1 LNHDA, CDR2 SQIVND (reference sequence). The J segment lost 8 bases and the V segment lost 7 bases, leaving 11 bases of the junction unmatched.

This chain joins TRBV19 and TRBJ1-1, with D tentatively TRBD1 (5 bases). Germline V gives CDR1 LNHDA, CDR2 SQIVND (reference sequence). The CDR3 consists of 13 residues. The V and J ends lost 11 bases and 1 base respectively, with 14 bases between them. CDR3 sequence: CASGRGPNTEAFF. The CDR3 DNA is TGTGCCTCGGGGAGGGGCCCGAACACTGAAGCTTTCTTT.

This clone was counted once. Written as DNA, the CDR3 is TGTGCCAGCAGCGTAGATAAGCGGGTAATCACAGATACGCAGTATTTT. Translating it yields CASSVDKRVITDTQYF. This chain joins TRBV9 and TRBJ2-3; maybe TRBD2 (6 bases). CDR1 and CDR2 (germline): SGDLS, YYNGEE. The CDR3 is 16 amino acids. V lost 0 bases and J 2 bases, leaving 13 bases between the germline ends.

This clone has just one count. The chain is built from TRBV5-4 and TRBJ2-2, with 13 bases identical to TRBD2. CDR1 and CDR2 (germline): SGHNT, YYREEE (reference sequence). The CDR3 has 14 amino acids. J gave up 6 bases and V 4 bases, and 0 bases lay outside the gene matches. The CDR3 region has the DNA TGTGCCAGCAGCGGGACTAGCGGGGCCGGGGAGCTGTTTTTT. As protein: CASSGTSGAGELFF.

This chain uses TRBV7-3 with TRBJ1-1; TRBD1 agrees at 8 bases. V trimming: 5 bases; J trimming: 5 bases; junction bases outside the gene matches: 7. Per the germline V gene, CDR1 is SGHTA and CDR2 is FQGTGA. The CDR3 covers 14 residues. The CDR3 is CASSPDRGGTEAFF. In nucleotides, the CDR3 is TGTGCCAGCAGCCCCGACAGGGGTGGAACTGAAGCTTTCTTT. Looking up the rest from reference TRBV7-3 and TRBJ1-1 gives the full variable domain: GAGVSQTPSNKVTEKGKYVELRCDPISGHTALYWYRQSLGQGPEFLIYFQGTGAADDSGLPNDRFFAVRPEGSVSTLKIQRTERGDSAVYLCASSPDRGGTEAFFGQGTRLTVV.

The chain links TRBV7-3 to TRBJ1-1; the D is unclear. V lost 5 bases to trimming and J lost 10 bases, with 17 bases between them. There are 13 residues in the CDR3. CDR1 and CDR2 from the germline V gene are SGHTA and FQGTGA. CDR3 region: CASSLTGPSRAFF. As DNA, the CDR3 is TGTGCCAGCAGCCTTACGGGTCCCTCGAGAGCTTTCTTT.

The chain joins TRBV5-4 to TRBJ2-7, with D maybe TRBD2 (6 bases). Per the germline V gene, CDR1 is SGHNT and CDR2 is YYREEE (reference sequence). The CDR3 is made up of 13 amino acids. Trimming pared 2 bases from V and 2 bases from J, leaving 8 bases between. CDR3 region: CASSFGGAYEQYF. CDR3 sequence (DNA): TGTGCCAGCAGCTTTGGAGGGGCCTACGAGCAGTACTTC.

This chain uses TRBV7-6 with TRBJ2-1; 8 positions match TRBD2. CDR1 and CDR2 from the germline V gene are SGHVS and FNYEAQ. The CDR3 length is 17 residues. The V and J ends lost 4 bases and 2 bases, in that order; junction bases with no gene match: 10. The CDR3 loop is CASSSLWASGPYNEQFF. In DNA, the CDR3 is TGTGCCAGCAGCTCCCTCTGGGCTAGCGGGCCCTACAATGAGCAGTTCTTC.

The gene calls are TRBV5-6 and TRBJ2-5; possibly TRBD1 for D (6 bases). Germline V gives CDR1 SGHDT, CDR2 YYEEEE. V lost 3 bases and J lost 5, with 14 bases in between. CDR3 length: 14 residues. The CDR3 coding sequence is TGTGCCAGCAGCTCCGGACAGTATATTGAGACCCAGTACTTC. Amino acids: CASSSGQYIETQYF. Full variable domain (outside the CDR3, taken from reference TRBV5-6 and TRBJ2-5): DAGVTQSPTHLIKTRGQQVTLRCSPKSGHDTVSWYQQALGQGPQFIFQYYEEEERQRGNFPDRFSGHQFPNYSSELNVNALLLGDSALYLCASSSGQYIETQYFGPGTRLLVL.

The chain couples TRBV9 to TRBJ2-3; possibly TRBD2 for D (5 bases). CDR3 size: 16 residues. The V gene lost 0 bases and the J gene lost 1 base, with 12 bases spanning the gap. Germline V gene sequence: CDR1 SGDLS, CDR2 YYNGEE. The chain's CDR3 is CASSVEGPGGTDTQYF. The CDR3 bases are TGTGCCAGCAGCGTAGAGGGCCCCGGGGGCACAGATACGCAGTATTTT.

The rearrangement joins TRBV28 to TRBJ2-1, with TRBD2 identical over 10 bases. Germline V lookup: CDR1 MDHEN, CDR2 SYDVKM. V dropped 6 bases and J dropped 4; count of bases not matched to a gene: 15. The CDR3 extends over 18 amino acids. CDR3 in amino acids: CASRLGLAELGAYNEQFF. The CDR3 DNA reads as TGTGCCAGCAGGCTTGGACTAGCGGAGCTGGGGGCTTACAATGAGCAGTTCTTC.

This chain joins TRBV27 and TRBJ2-2; D is unclear. The CDR3 totals 15 residues. Per germline, CDR1 MNHEY and CDR2 SMNVEV (reference sequence). Trimming stripped 5 bases from V and 2 bases from J, with 12 bases between. CDR3 loop: CASSPEIDNTGELFF. CDR3 nucleotides: TGTGCCAGCAGTCCGGAGATAGATAACACCGGGGAGCTGTTTTTT.